Listed below are T cell receptor beta chains from one sample, sequenced in a study of T-cell reconstitution after alpha-beta-depleted transplantation in children. From the PCR reads, TCRdb called clonotypes with MiXCR, one entry per CDR3 protein. The sample lists approximately 980,000 distinct CDR3 sequences, roughly 31% seen once, with under 30% in the top ten. The sample here was PBMCs, mostly from graft donor cells, taken 360 days after TCRalphabeta/CD19-depleted stem cell transplant. These receptors were taken from a boy younger than two who had a stem cell transplant for SCID, so the T cells may come from the graft donor. Each CDR3 is given with its conserved first and last residue. The D gene is left open where the match is weak. Expanded clones are given a class, and other clones once, few, many or no size at all.

V: TRBV12-3/TRBV12-4
J: TRBJ2-1
D: NA
size: few
CDR3: CASTEMGEQFF
DNA: TGTGCCAGCACCGAAATGGGTGAACAGTTCTTC

V: TRBV27
J: TRBJ2-1
D: TRBD2
size: few
CDR3: CASSFDGSLGGYNEQFF
DNA: TGTGCCAGCAGTTTTGATGGGAGTCTCGGGGGGTACAATGAGCAGTTCTTC

V: TRBV4-2
J: TRBJ1-2
D: TRBD1
size: NA
CDR3: CASSQDGDRGPYGYTF
DNA: TGTGCCAGCAGCCAAGATGGGGACAGGGGGCCGTATGGCTACACCTTC

V: TRBV2
J: TRBJ2-3
D: NA
size: many
CDR3: CASIVGRVTDTQYF
DNA: TGTGCCAGCATCGTGGGCAGGGTAACAGATACGCAGTATTTT

V: TRBV29-1
J: TRBJ2-1
D: TRBD2
size: NA
CDR3: CSVGRGGGGNEQFF
DNA: TGCAGCGTTGGACGCGGGGGAGGTGGCAATGAGCAGTTCTTC

V: TRBV5-1
J: TRBJ2-1
D: NA
size: NA
CDR3: CASSPRRWGNEQFF
DNA: TGCGCCAGCAGCCCACGAAGATGGGGGAATGAGCAGTTCTTC

V: TRBV5-1
J: TRBJ2-3
D: NA
size: NA
CDR3: CASSRQGLRTDTQYF
DNA: TGCGCCAGCAGCAGGCAGGGGTTACGCACAGATACGCAGTATTTT

V: TRBV10-3
J: TRBJ1-2
D: TRBD1
size: few
CDR3: CAISEPDRGNYGYTF
DNA: TGTGCCATCAGTGAGCCGGACAGGGGCAACTATGGCTACACCTTC

V: TRBV5-1
J: TRBJ1-2
D: TRBD1
size: few
CDR3: CASSLAFGQGSSYGYTF
DNA: TGCGCCAGCAGCTTGGCGTTTGGACAGGGATCTTCCTATGGCTACACCTTC

V: TRBV7-9
J: TRBJ2-3
D: TRBD1
size: few
CDR3: CASSLVTGQSTDTQYF
DNA: TGTGCCAGCAGCTTAGTGACGGGACAGTCCACAGATACGCAGTATTTT

V: TRBV7-4
J: TRBJ2-7
D: TRBD1
size: NA
CDR3: CASSFTGTGAPPSYEQYF
DNA: TGTGCCAGCAGCTTTACCGGGACAGGGGCCCCCCCATCCTACGAGCAGTACTTC

V: TRBV20-1
J: TRBJ2-4
D: NA
size: few
CDR3: CSAKSVKNIQYF
DNA: TGCAGTGCTAAGTCCGTGAAAAACATTCAGTACTTC

V: TRBV6-5
J: TRBJ1-6
D: TRBD1
size: few
CDR3: CASSYSIRRQGGSPLHF
DNA: TGTGCCAGCAGTTACTCCATCCGACGGCAGGGGGGATCACCCCTCCACTTT

V: TRBV7-9
J: TRBJ2-5
D: NA
size: NA
CDR3: CASSLKSGLQETQYF
DNA: TGTGCCAGCAGCTTAAAGAGCGGACTCCAAGAGACCCAGTACTTC

V: TRBV4-2
J: TRBJ2-5
D: NA
size: NA
CDR3: CASSHYTLRELGKETQYF
DNA: TGTGCCAGCAGCCACTACACCCTCAGGGAGCTAGGGAAAGAGACCCAGTACTTC

V: TRBV20-1
J: TRBJ1-5
D: NA
size: NA
CDR3: CSARDNNQPQHF
DNA: TGCAGTGCTAGAGATAACAATCAGCCCCAGCATTTT

V: TRBV3-1
J: TRBJ2-2
D: TRBD1
size: NA
CDR3: CASSYRTGHNTGELFF
DNA: TGTGCCAGCAGCTACAGGACAGGTCACAACACCGGGGAGCTGTTTTTT

V: TRBV12-3/TRBV12-4
J: TRBJ2-3
D: TRBD1
size: NA
CDR3: CASSLALLGTGDFTDTQYF
DNA: TGTGCCAGCAGTTTAGCGCTTTTGGGGACAGGGGACTTCACAGATACGCAGTATTTT

V: TRBV7-8
J: TRBJ1-2
D: TRBD1
size: few
CDR3: CASSSLTGINYGYTF
DNA: TGTGCCAGCAGCTCCCTGACAGGGATAAACTATGGCTACACCTTC

V: TRBV6-2/TRBV6-3
J: TRBJ2-2
D: NA
size: few
CDR3: CASSSGSPNTGELFF
DNA: TGTGCCAGCAGCTCCGGGTCCCCGAACACCGGGGAGCTGTTTTTT

V: TRBV7-3
J: TRBJ2-3
D: NA
size: many
CDR3: CASSLWGGRTDTQYF
DNA: TGTGCCAGCAGCTTGTGGGGCGGGCGCACAGATACGCAGTATTTT

V: TRBV12-3/TRBV12-4
J: TRBJ2-2
D: TRBD2
size: NA
CDR3: CASGAGTSGRNTGELFF
DNA: TGTGCCAGCGGCGCGGGGACTAGCGGGAGGAACACCGGGGAGCTGTTTTTT

V: TRBV7-8
J: TRBJ2-5
D: TRBD1
size: few
CDR3: CASRHQTGQETQYF
DNA: TGTGCCAGCAGACACCAGACAGGGCAAGAGACCCAGTACTTC

V: TRBV5-6
J: TRBJ2-4
D: NA
size: NA
CDR3: CASSIRGAAAKNIQYF
DNA: TGTGCCAGCAGCATAAGGGGGGCCGCGGCCAAAAACATTCAGTACTTC

V: TRBV25-1
J: TRBJ1-1
D: NA
size: few
CDR3: CASSALTSTEAFF
DNA: TGTGCCAGCAGTGCTCTTACGAGCACTGAAGCTTTCTTT

V: TRBV2
J: TRBJ2-1
D: NA
size: NA
CDR3: CASTARIGDPGLTDYNEQFF
DNA: TGTGCCAGCACCGCTCGCATAGGTGACCCGGGCCTAACAGACTACAATGAGCAGTTCTTC

V: TRBV5-1
J: TRBJ2-2
D: NA
size: few
CDR3: CASTWGDNTGELFF
DNA: TGCGCCAGCACCTGGGGTGATAACACCGGGGAGCTGTTTTTT

V: TRBV7-2
J: TRBJ2-7
D: NA
size: NA
CDR3: CASSSTTAEQYF
DNA: TGTGCCAGCAGCTCAACGACCGCCGAGCAGTACTTC

V: TRBV29-1
J: TRBJ2-5
D: TRBD2
size: once
CDR3: CSVLGGYKSSMETQYF
DNA: TGCTCCGTCTTGGGAGGGTACAAGTCTTCAATGGAGACCCAGTACTTC

V: TRBV2
J: TRBJ2-3
D: TRBD2
size: NA
CDR3: CASSRLAGTSDTQYF
DNA: TGTGCCAGCAGCCGATTAGCGGGGACGTCAGATACGCAGTATTTT

V: TRBV12-3/TRBV12-4
J: TRBJ2-1
D: NA
size: few
CDR3: CASSLGGVGSTNEQFF
DNA: TGTGCCAGCAGTTTAGGAGGGGTTGGGTCTACGAATGAGCAGTTCTTC

V: TRBV28
J: TRBJ1-1
D: NA
size: NA
CDR3: CASTPWTRGPKTIANTEAFF
DNA: TGTGCCAGCACCCCTTGGACCAGGGGACCGAAGACTATAGCGAACACTGAAGCTTTCTTT

V: TRBV28
J: TRBJ2-3
D: NA
size: NA
CDR3: CASSSSGTAPDTQYF
DNA: TGTGCCAGCAGTTCCTCGGGGACCGCTCCAGATACGCAGTATTTT

V: TRBV9
J: TRBJ1-2
D: TRBD1
size: once
CDR3: CASSVSGQGPYSYTF
DNA: TGTGCCAGCAGCGTATCGGGACAGGGTCCCTATAGCTACACCTTC

V: TRBV4-1
J: TRBJ2-7
D: TRBD1
size: NA
CDR3: CASSQEGQGSYEQYF
DNA: TGCGCCAGCAGCCAGGAGGGACAGGGCTCCTACGAGCAGTACTTC

V: TRBV12-3/TRBV12-4
J: TRBJ2-3
D: NA
size: NA
CDR3: CASNAPPDTQYF
DNA: TGTGCCAGCAACGCCCCCCCGGATACGCAGTATTTT

V: TRBV12-3/TRBV12-4
J: TRBJ2-3
D: TRBD2
size: few
CDR3: CASRGLGATDTQYF
DNA: TGTGCCAGCAGGGGACTAGGGGCCACAGATACGCAGTATTTT

V: TRBV19
J: TRBJ1-1
D: NA
size: NA
CDR3: CASSIGHRMNTEAFF
DNA: TGTGCCAGTAGTATCGGTCATCGGATGAACACTGAAGCTTTCTTT

V: TRBV5-1
J: TRBJ2-6
D: NA
size: NA
CDR3: CASSLKGTNVLTF
DNA: TGCGCCAGCAGCTTGAAGGGAACCAACGTCCTGACTTTC

V: TRBV20-1
J: TRBJ2-3
D: NA
size: few
CDR3: CSAPRGALTDTQYF
DNA: TGCAGTGCTCCACGGGGGGCTCTGACAGATACGCAGTATTTT

V: TRBV15
J: TRBJ2-2
D: NA
size: NA
CDR3: CATSRLAGLAGELFF
DNA: TGTGCCACCAGCAGGCTAGCTGGGTTAGCCGGGGAGCTGTTTTTT

V: TRBV12-3/TRBV12-4
J: TRBJ2-2
D: TRBD1
size: NA
CDR3: CASRTGTGNRHTGELFF
DNA: TGTGCCAGCAGAACCGGGACAGGGAATCGGCACACCGGGGAGCTGTTTTTT

V: TRBV12-3/TRBV12-4
J: TRBJ1-5
D: NA
size: NA
CDR3: CASSSWGRINQPQHF
DNA: TGTGCCAGCAGTTCCTGGGGGCGAATCAATCAGCCCCAGCATTTT

V: TRBV6-5
J: TRBJ1-6
D: TRBD1
size: few
CDR3: CASSSRTGSGDSPLHF
DNA: TGTGCCAGCAGTTCTCGGACAGGGTCTGGGGATTCACCCCTCCACTTT

V: TRBV20-1
J: TRBJ2-2
D: NA
size: NA
CDR3: CSASRLDFNTGELFF
DNA: TGCAGTGCTAGTAGGCTAGACTTTAACACCGGGGAGCTGTTTTTT

V: TRBV4-1
J: TRBJ1-2
D: NA
size: NA
CDR3: CASSQPGRINYGYTF
DNA: TGCGCCAGCAGCCAGCCGGGACGGATTAACTATGGCTACACCTTC

V: TRBV7-2
J: TRBJ1-1
D: NA
size: NA
CDR3: CASSLPPLRIVNTEAFF
DNA: TGTGCCAGCAGCTTACCGCCCCTTAGGATTGTGAACACTGAAGCTTTCTTT

V: TRBV27
J: TRBJ1-6
D: NA
size: few
CDR3: CASSFLAGSPLHF
DNA: TGTGCCAGCAGTTTTCTGGCCGGGTCACCCCTCCACTTT

V: TRBV13
J: TRBJ1-1
D: NA
size: few
CDR3: CASSLSHRNTEAFF
DNA: TGTGCCAGCAGCTTATCTCACCGTAACACTGAAGCTTTCTTT

V: TRBV7-6
J: TRBJ2-5
D: NA
size: NA
CDR3: CASSLDPQEGETQYF
DNA: TGTGCCAGCAGCTTAGACCCCCAGGAGGGAGAGACCCAGTACTTC

V: TRBV4-1
J: TRBJ2-5
D: TRBD1
size: NA
CDR3: CASSQDFVLRDSDIHSQETQYF
DNA: TGCGCCAGCAGCCAAGATTTTGTCCTACGGGACAGCGACATACATAGCCAAGAGACCCAGTACTTC

V: TRBV18
J: TRBJ2-4
D: TRBD2
size: NA
CDR3: CASSPASGGEAKNIQYF
DNA: TGTGCCAGCTCACCAGCTAGCGGGGGTGAAGCCAAAAACATTCAGTACTTC

V: TRBV20-1
J: TRBJ1-5
D: TRBD1
size: few
CDR3: CSASTGQVLEPQHF
DNA: TGCAGTGCATCTACGGGACAGGTATTGGAGCCCCAGCATTTT

V: TRBV28
J: TRBJ2-1
D: NA
size: many
CDR3: CATDGSYNEQFF
DNA: TGTGCCACCGACGGCTCCTACAATGAGCAGTTCTTC

V: TRBV12-3/TRBV12-4
J: TRBJ2-1
D: NA
size: few
CDR3: CASSLEAWEQFF
DNA: TGTGCCAGCAGTTTAGAGGCTTGGGAGCAGTTCTTC

V: TRBV5-1
J: TRBJ2-3
D: NA
size: once
CDR3: CASSLSPANSDTQYF
DNA: TGCGCCAGCAGCTTGAGTCCAGCGAACTCAGATACGCAGTATTTT

V: TRBV20-1
J: TRBJ2-4
D: NA
size: NA
CDR3: CSALEGRLAKNIQYF
DNA: TGCAGTGCGCTAGAGGGTAGATTAGCCAAAAACATTCAGTACTTC

V: TRBV11-2
J: TRBJ1-3
D: TRBD1
size: NA
CDR3: CASQGGFGNTIYF
DNA: TGTGCCAGCCAGGGGGGCTTTGGAAACACCATATATTTT

V: TRBV15
J: TRBJ2-7
D: NA
size: NA
CDR3: CATSRDGGFLSYEQYF
DNA: TGTGCCACCAGCAGAGATGGTGGCTTCCTCTCCTACGAGCAGTACTTC